This T cell receptor beta chain comes out of a study of blood T cell repertoires in COVID-19. Overall study: Samples of COVID-19 (acute and convalescent) were obtained from the United States, Italy and Spain. PBMCs, B-cell-depleted T cells, or T cells were the source of the cDNA or gDNA that made up the material.

Profiling relied on immunoSEQ multiplex PCR, and the TCRdb table lists in-frame clones only, not all of them. The sample lists roughly 120,000 clones; roughly nine tenths were seen once. Germline V gene lookup returns CDR1 SGHRS and CDR2 YFSETQ. Trimming took 0 bases from V and 9 from J, leaving 12 bases between them. The CDR3 covers 13 residues. A Seattle source enrolled patients during active infection and followed them longitudinally. The rearrangement joins TRBV5-1 to TRBJ2-5; possibly TRBD1 for D (6 bases). The TCR comes from a man aged 55 to 69 with COVID-19, enrolled during active disease. The specimen sequenced was peripheral blood. DNA of the CDR3: TGCGCCAGCAGCTTGGATCTTGGGGGCCCCCAGTACTTC. This sequence encodes CASSLDLGGPQYF.